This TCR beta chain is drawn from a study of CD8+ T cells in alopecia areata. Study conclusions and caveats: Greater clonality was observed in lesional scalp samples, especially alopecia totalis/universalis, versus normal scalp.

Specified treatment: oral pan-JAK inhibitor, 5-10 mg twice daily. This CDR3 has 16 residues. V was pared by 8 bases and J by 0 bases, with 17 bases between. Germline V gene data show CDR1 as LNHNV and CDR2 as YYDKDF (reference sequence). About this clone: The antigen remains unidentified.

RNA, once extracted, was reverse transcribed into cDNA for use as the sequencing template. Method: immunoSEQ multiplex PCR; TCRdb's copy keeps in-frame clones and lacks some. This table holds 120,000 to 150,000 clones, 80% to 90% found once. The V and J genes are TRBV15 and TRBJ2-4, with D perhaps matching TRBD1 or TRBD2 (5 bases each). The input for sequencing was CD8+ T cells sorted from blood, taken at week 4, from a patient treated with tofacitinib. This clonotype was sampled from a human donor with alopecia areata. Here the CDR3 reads CATGGSGSLAKNIQYF. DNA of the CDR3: TGTGCCACCGGGGGTTCGGGGAGTTTAGCCAAAAACATTCAGTACTTC.